This T cell receptor (beta chain) emerged from a study of cytomegalovirus exposure and HLA in healthy donors. The CDR3 spans 15 residues. V dropped 2 bases and J dropped 2; count of bases not matched to a gene: 0. CDR1 MGHRA and CDR2 YSYEKL come from the germline V gene. The PCR made use of 60 Vbeta and 13 Jbeta primers. TCRdb's table, derived via immunoSEQ multiplex PCR, lists solely in-frame clones and lacks some. The sample contains about 110,000 clones, 80% to 85% of which appear only once. On this clone itself: What it binds is unknown.

Study-wide points: The study reported that TCR beta sequences accurately predicted HLA-A and HLA-B alleles in most subjects.

The receptor was derived from a man under 40 in good health and CMV-seropositive. Sequenced: PBMCs. The J gene is TRBJ2-5, the V gene TRBV4-1, with 12 bases identical to TRBD2. In nucleotides, the CDR3 is TGCGCCAGCAGCCAACTAGCGGGGGGGCAAGAGACCCAGTACTTC. Translation gives CASSQLAGGQETQYF.